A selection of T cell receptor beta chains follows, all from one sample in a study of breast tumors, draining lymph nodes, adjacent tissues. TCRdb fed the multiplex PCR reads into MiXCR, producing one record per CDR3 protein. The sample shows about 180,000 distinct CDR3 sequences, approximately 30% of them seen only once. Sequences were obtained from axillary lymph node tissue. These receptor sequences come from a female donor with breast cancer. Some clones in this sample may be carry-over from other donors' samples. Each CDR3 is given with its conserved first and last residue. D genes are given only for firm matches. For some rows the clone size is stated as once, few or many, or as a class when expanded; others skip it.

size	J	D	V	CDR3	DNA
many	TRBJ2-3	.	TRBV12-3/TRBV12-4	CASSFVGDTDTQYF	TGTGCCAGCAGTTTTGTCGGTGACACAGATACGCAGTATTTT
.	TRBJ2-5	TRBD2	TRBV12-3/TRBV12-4	CASSCRGGSETQYF	TGTGCCAGCAGCTGCCGGGGGGGCTCGGAGACCCAGTACTTT
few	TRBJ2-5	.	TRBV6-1	CASSEVALTSQETQYF	TGTGCCAGCAGTGAAGTGGCCCTAACAAGCCAAGAGACCCAGTACTTC
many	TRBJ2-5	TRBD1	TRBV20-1	CSAPGHYRGQETQYF	TGCAGTGCCCCTGGGCATTACAGGGGACAAGAGACCCAGTACTTC
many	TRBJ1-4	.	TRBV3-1	CASSQEPLGLFF	TGTGCCAGCAGCCAAGAGCCTCTAGGACTGTTTTTT
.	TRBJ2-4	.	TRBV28	CASSSTEGINIQYF	TGTGCCAGCAGTTCGACAGAGGGGATAAACATTCAGTACTTC
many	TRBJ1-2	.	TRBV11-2	CASSPGGWLWGYTF	TGTGCCAGCAGCCCTGGGGGGTGGCTGTGGGGCTACACCTTC
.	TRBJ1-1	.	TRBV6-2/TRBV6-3	CASSYWEDTEAFF	TGTGCCAGCAGTTACTGGGAGGACACTGAAGCTTTCTTT
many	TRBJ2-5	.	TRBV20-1	CSAQTSPRRAETQYF	TGCAGTGCCCAGACGAGTCCCCGCCGGGCAGAGACCCAGTACTTC
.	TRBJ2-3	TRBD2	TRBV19	CARRIAGGPDTQYF	TGTGCCAGACGAATAGCGGGGGGACCAGATACGCAGTATTTT
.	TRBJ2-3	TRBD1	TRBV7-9	CASSLVLGQAFREQYF	TGTGCCAGCAGCTTAGTTCTGGGACAGGCCTTTAGGGAGCAGTACTTT
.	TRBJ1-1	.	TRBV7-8	CASSLSMNTEAFF	TGTGCCAGCAGCTTGAGCATGAACACTGAAGCTTTCTTT
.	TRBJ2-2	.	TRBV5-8	CASNLGRATNTGELFF	TGTGCCAGCAACCTGGGGCGGGCAACGAACACCGGGGAGCTGTTTTTT
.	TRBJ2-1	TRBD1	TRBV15	CATSIRQGESGEQFF	TGTGCCACCAGCATAAGACAGGGGGAGAGTGGTGAGCAGTTCTTC
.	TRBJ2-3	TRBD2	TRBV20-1	CSAGTSGRSYF	TGCAGTGCTGGGACTAGCGGGAGGTCGTATTTT
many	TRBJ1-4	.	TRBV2	CASSAEGAFGEKLFF	TGTGCCAGCAGTGCTGAGGGAGCCTTTGGCGAAAAACTGTTTTTT
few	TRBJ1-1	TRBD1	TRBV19	CASTLRGQGGAFF	TGTGCCAGTACCCTCCGAGGACAGGGAGGCGCTTTCTTT
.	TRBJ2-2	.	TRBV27	CASSFDPAPIAGELFF	TGTGCCAGCAGTTTCGACCCCGCCCCAATCGCCGGGGAGCTGTTTTTT
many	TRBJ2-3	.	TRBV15	CATSRDRVGRDTQYF	TGTGCCACCAGCAGAGATCGGGTAGGCCGGGATACGCAGTATTTT
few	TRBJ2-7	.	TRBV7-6	CASTPVGPGKGNF	TGTGCCAGCACCCCCGTGGGGCCGGGAAAAGGTAACTTC
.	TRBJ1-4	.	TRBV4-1	CASSQLPGRGDEKLFF	TGCGCCAGCAGCCAATTACCGGGACGGGGGGATGAAAAACTGTTTTTT
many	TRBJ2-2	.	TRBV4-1	CASSLSMGAGELFF	TGCGCCAGCAGCCTCAGTATGGGCGCCGGGGAGCTGTTTTTT
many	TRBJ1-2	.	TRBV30	CAWSPGAGSTF	TGTGCCTGGAGTCCCGGGGCAGGTTCCACCTTC
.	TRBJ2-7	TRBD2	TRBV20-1	CSARVGGGSSEQYF	TGCAGTGCTAGAGTCGGGGGGGGCTCCTCCGAGCAGTACTTC
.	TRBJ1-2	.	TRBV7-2	CASSLKSRDYGYTF	TGTGCCAGCAGCTTAAAATCGCGGGACTATGGCTACACCTTC
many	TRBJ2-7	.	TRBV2	CASVGENYEQYF	TGTGCCTCAGTGGGAGAGAACTACGAGCAGTACTTC
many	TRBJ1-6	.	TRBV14	CASSQESIAGGSPLHF	TGTGCCAGCAGCCAAGAATCTATCGCGGGTGGTTCACCCCTCCACTTT
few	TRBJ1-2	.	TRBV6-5	CASSHSPGRGYGYTF	TGTGCCAGCAGTCACTCCCCCGGTAGGGGCTATGGCTACACCTTC
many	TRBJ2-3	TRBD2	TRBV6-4	CASSPLGGSDTQYF	TGTGCCAGCAGTCCCCTGGGAGGGTCAGATACGCAGTATTTT
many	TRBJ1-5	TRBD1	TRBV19	CASSTRDRGPERAQHF	TGTGCCAGTAGTACCCGGGACAGGGGACCCGAGAGGGCCCAGCATTTT
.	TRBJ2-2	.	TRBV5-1	CASSPEAGEAGELLF	TGCGCCAGCAGCCCCGAGGCAGGGGAGGCCGGGGAGCTGCTTTTT
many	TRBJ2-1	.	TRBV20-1	CSAKSGLPYNEQFF	TGCAGTGCTAAGAGCGGGCTTCCCTACAATGAGCAGTTCTTC
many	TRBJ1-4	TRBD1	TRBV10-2	CASSVRGREKLFF	TGCGCCAGCAGTGTAAGGGGGCGAGAAAAACTGTTTTTT
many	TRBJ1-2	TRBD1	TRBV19	CASSIGGGRHYGYTF	TGTGCCAGTAGTATAGGAGGGGGCAGGCACTATGGCTACACCTTC
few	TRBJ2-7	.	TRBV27	CASSFNRESYEQYF	TGTGCCAGCAGTTTCAACCGGGAAAGCTACGAGCAGTACTTC
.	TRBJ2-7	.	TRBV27	CASSSTGASYEQYF	TGTGCCAGCAGTTCAACAGGAGCCTCCTACGAGCAGTACTTC
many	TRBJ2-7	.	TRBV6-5	CHRSGPDSYEQYF	TGTCACCGTTCAGGGCCCGACTCCTACGAGCAGTACTTC
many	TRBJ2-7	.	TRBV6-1	CASRTAYEQYF	TGTGCCAGCAGGACAGCATACGAGCAGTACTTC
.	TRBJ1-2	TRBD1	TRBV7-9	CASSPRQGKAYGYPF	TGTGCCAGCAGCCCTCGACAGGGGAAGGCTTATGGCTACCCCTTC
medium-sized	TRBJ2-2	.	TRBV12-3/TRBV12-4	CANTDGNTGELFF	TGTGCCAACACGGACGGTAACACCGGGGAGCTGTTTTTT
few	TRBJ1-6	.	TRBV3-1	CASSRETSSPLHF	TGTGCCAGCAGCCGAGAGACATCTTCACCCCTCCACTTT
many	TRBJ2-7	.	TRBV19	CASSIQLARPYEQYF	TGTGCCAGTAGTATCCAACTAGCTCGACCCTACGAGCAGTACTTC
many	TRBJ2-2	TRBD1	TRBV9	CASSRRDRTSTGELFF	TGTGCCAGCAGCCGCCGGGACAGGACCTCCACCGGGGAGCTGTTTTTT
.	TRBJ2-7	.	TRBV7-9	CASLGQYF	TGTGCCAGTCTAGGGCAGTACTTC
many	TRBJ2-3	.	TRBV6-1	CASRGGGASTDTQYF	TGTGCCAGCAGAGGAGGGGGGGCGAGCACAGATACGCAGTATTTT
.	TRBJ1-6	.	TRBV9	CASSESTGEGPNSPLHF	TGTGCCAGCAGCGAGTCCACGGGGGAAGGCCCTAATTCACCCCTCCACTTT
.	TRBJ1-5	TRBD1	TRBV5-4	CASSWTGANQPQHF	TGTGCCAGCAGCTGGACAGGGGCTAACCAGCCCCAGCATTTT
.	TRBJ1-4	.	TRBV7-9	CASSSLDGSWEKLFF	TGTGCCAGCAGCTCCCTGGACGGGTCGTGGGAAAAACTGTTTTTT
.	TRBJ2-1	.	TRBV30	CAWSRLGDGDNEQFF	TGTGCCTGGAGCCGACTCGGAGACGGGGACAATGAGCAGTTCTTC
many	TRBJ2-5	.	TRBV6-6	CASSHGGRGESETQYF	TGTGCCAGCAGTCATGGGGGTAGGGGCGAATCGGAGACCCAGTACTTC